This T cell receptor beta chain originates from a study of post-analysis software for immune sequencing data. Whole-study findings and limits: In patients, TRBV5-6, TRBV5-1 and TRBV20-1 belonged to roughly five TRBV segments found more frequently than in controls.

Turning to this clonotype: Its antigen is not identified. One end of the junction is discordant with germline, which a read error may explain.

Germline V lookup: CDR1 SGHDN, CDR2 FVKESK. CDR3 size: 13 residues. The authors incorporated unique molecular identifiers into the TCR beta cDNA libraries. TCRdb recomputed calls from the PCR reads with MiXCR, one row per CDR3 protein. The profile shows more than 450,000 distinct CDR3 sequences, approximately 34% of them singletons. The sequencing input was blood. The receptor was derived from a girl aged 2-17 years with multiple sclerosis. J is TRBJ2-7 and V is TRBV14; no reliable D call. This CDR3 is CAGSQGGFYEQYF. The CDR3 coding sequence is TGTGCCGGCAGCCAAGGTGGGTTCTACGAGCAGTACTTC.